These 18 T cell receptor beta chains originate from one sample sequenced in a study of blood T cell repertoires in COVID-19. Some clones are missing from TCRdb's copy, which holds only in-frame ones; the method was immunoSEQ multiplex PCR. The table shows 200,000 to 250,000 clones, with approximately 80% occurring only once. The specimen was peripheral blood. The receptors derive from a woman of 80 years or more with active or convalescent COVID-19.

The genes are TRBV3-1 (or the pseudogene TRBV3-2) and TRBJ1-2; D not certain. CDR1 is LGHDT and CDR2 is YNNKEL in the germline V gene (reference sequence). V lost 1 base to trimming and J lost 11 bases, with 11 bases between them. This CDR3 region has 12 residues. The CDR3 nucleotides are TGTGCCAGCAGCCAAGGGGCGCCTGATTACACCTTC. Encoded protein: CASSQGAPDYTF.

The chain links TRBV5-6 to TRBJ1-2; a weak D match, TRBD1 (5 bases). V was cut by 0 bases and J by 4 bases, with 10 bases left in between. CDR1 and CDR2 from the germline V gene are SGHDT and YYEEEE. The CDR3 is 14 amino acids. The CDR3 coding sequence is TGTGCCAGCAGCTTGGAAGGGGCCTTCTATGGCTACACCTTC. Its protein product is CASSLEGAFYGYTF. The entire variable domain, with the rest obtained from reference TRBV5-6 and TRBJ1-2, is as follows: DAGVTQSPTHLIKTRGQQVTLRCSPKSGHDTVSWYQQALGQGPQFIFQYYEEEERQRGNFPDRFSGHQFPNYSSELNVNALLLGDSALYLCASSLEGAFYGYTFGSGTRLTVV.

The chain links TRBV30 to TRBJ2-7; 7 nucleotides match TRBD2. This CDR3 is 12 amino acids long. In germline, CDR1 is GTSNPN, CDR2 SVGIG (reference sequence). The J segment lost 5 bases and the V segment lost 5 bases, leaving 6 bases of the junction unmatched. The CDR3 here is CAWGTTHHEQYF. The CDR3 region has the DNA TGTGCCTGGGGGACTACCCACCACGAGCAGTACTTC.

This clone was seen just once. The chain couples TRBV6-2 or TRBV6-3 to TRBJ2-7; 8 bases align to TRBD1. The CDR3 covers 15 residues. The trim removed 6 bases at V and 5 bases at J, leaving 12 bases unmatched. CDR1 MNHEY and CDR2 SVGEGT come from the germline V gene. The CDR3: CASSRGQGSADEQYF. Here the CDR3 DNA reads TGTGCCAGCAGCCGCGGACAGGGAAGTGCGGACGAGCAGTACTTC.

The chain recombines TRBV12-3 or TRBV12-4 with TRBJ1-1, with unresolved D. Trimming left V 5 bases short and J 8 bases short, with 15 bases between. The CDR3 covers 13 residues. The CDR3 sequence: CASSPRTSGEAFF. DNA of the CDR3: TGTGCCAGCAGTCCCCGCACATCGGGAGAAGCTTTCTTT.

This chain links TRBV30 with TRBJ2-1; maybe TRBD1 (5 bases). The CDR3 is 12 amino acids. Germline lookup yields CDR1 GTSNPN and CDR2 SVGIG (reference sequence). Deletions cut 7 bases from V and 8 bases from J, with 15 bases between. The CDR3 loop reads CALQVERYEQFF. The CDR3 DNA reads TGTGCCTTACAGGTAGAACGGTATGAGCAGTTCTTC.

This clone was counted a few times. The genes are TRBV6-5 and TRBJ2-7, with D uncertain. The CDR3 runs 15 residues. The V and J ends lost 0 bases and 6 bases respectively, with 15 bases between them. Germline V lookup: CDR1 MNHEY, CDR2 SVGAGI. The CDR3 DNA is TGTGCCAGCAGTTACTCGAGCTCCCGACTCCTCGAGCAGTACTTC. This gives the protein CASSYSSSRLLEQYF.

V is TRBV19 and J is TRBJ1-5, with 9 bases lining up with TRBD1. The length of the CDR3 is 14 residues. The J segment lost 9 bases and the V segment lost 7 bases, leaving 10 bases of the junction unmatched. Germline V gene lookup returns CDR1 LNHDA and CDR2 SQIVND (reference sequence). This CDR3 is CASTYLGQGLPQHF. CDR3 sequence (DNA): TGTGCCAGTACTTACCTGGGACAGGGATTGCCCCAGCATTTT.

This rearrangement joins TRBV3-1 (or the pseudogene TRBV3-2) to TRBJ1-1, with D perhaps matching TRBD1 (5 bases). From germline, CDR1 is LGHDT and CDR2 YNNKEL (reference sequence). CDR3 length: 14 residues. Trimming shortened V by 5 bases and J by 5 bases, and 15 bases separated the two germline ends. The CDR3 reads CASSSHYQGTEAFF. The CDR3 nucleotides read TGTGCCAGCAGCTCACACTACCAGGGTACTGAAGCTTTCTTT.

The CDR3 region is CARRTVSYEQYF. In DNA form, the CDR3 reads TGCGCCAGAAGGACAGTCTCCTACGAGCAGTACTTC. The chain combines TRBV5-1 with TRBJ2-7, with D tentatively TRBD1 (6 bases). Germline V gene data show CDR1 as SGHRS and CDR2 as YFSETQ. This CDR3 has 12 amino acids. Between the trimmed V and J ends, which lost 8 bases and 0 bases, there was a span of 9 bases.

The V call is TRBV14, the J call TRBJ2-5; 9 positions agree with TRBD2. V lost 5 bases to trimming and J lost 2 bases; unmatched junction nucleotides: 9. Per the germline V gene, CDR1 is SGHDN and CDR2 is FVKESK. This CDR3 is built from 16 residues. The CDR3 loop is CASSARLAGGQETQYF. CDR3 in DNA: TGTGCCAGCAGCGCCCGACTGGCGGGGGGGCAAGAGACCCAGTACTTC.

The rearrangement joins TRBV7-2 to TRBJ1-2; 12 nucleotides line up with TRBD1. Germline-derived CDR1 and CDR2 are SGHTA and FQGNSA. Trimming took 4 bases from V and 4 from J; bases not matched to a gene: 4. This CDR3 spans 15 amino acids. Here the CDR3 DNA reads TGTGCCAGCAGCTCCCGGGACAGGGGGCCCTATGGCTACACCTTC. Residues: CASSSRDRGPYGYTF.

The chain carries TRBV15 and TRBJ2-3, with D maybe TRBD1 (7 bases). V lost 0 bases, J lost 1 base, and 11 bases lay in between. CDR3 size: 16 residues. Germline CDR1 reads LNHNV; CDR2 reads YYDKDF (reference sequence). CDR3 sequence: CATSRDRGAGTDTQYF. DNA for the CDR3: TGTGCCACCAGCAGAGACAGGGGGGCTGGCACAGATACGCAGTATTTT.

J is TRBJ2-5 and V is TRBV2, with D tentatively TRBD1 (6 bases). CDR3 length equals 15 residues. The germline CDR1 and CDR2 sequences are SNHLY and FYNNEI. V lost 7 bases to trimming and J lost 5 bases, with 20 bases between them. The DNA of the CDR3 is TGTGCCAGCAATCCCGAGGGGGAGTTAGGCGAGACCCAGTACTTC. This codes for CASNPEGELGETQYF.

The rearrangement joins TRBV18 to TRBJ2-2; D perhaps matches TRBD2 (7 bases). V dropped 3 bases and J dropped 4 bases, with 15 bases sitting between them. Per the germline V gene, CDR1 is KGHSH and CDR2 is LQKENI. This CDR3 contains 16 residues. CDR3 DNA sequence: TGTGCCAGCTCACCGAACGGGGGGCGGAGCACCGGGGAGCTGTTTTTT. This codes for CASSPNGGRSTGELFF.

This chain uses TRBV5-1 with TRBJ2-7, with a possible D match to TRBD1 (6 bases). Trimming left V 3 bases short and J 7 bases short, with 11 bases between. CDR1 SGHRS and CDR2 YFSETQ come from the germline V gene. The CDR3 is 12 amino acids. CDR3 protein: CASSSDRSEQYF. In DNA, the CDR3 is TGCGCCAGCAGCTCCGACAGGTCTGAGCAGTACTTC.

The chain carries TRBV6-2 or TRBV6-3 and TRBJ2-7; D possibly corresponds to TRBD1 (6 bases). CDR3 length: 17 amino acids. V dropped 4 bases and J dropped 2 bases, with 21 bases sitting between them. In germline, CDR1 is MNHEY, CDR2 SVGEGT. In nucleotides, the CDR3 is TGTGCCAGCAGTTTTCCCTCGTCACAGGGCCTAACCTACGAGCAGTACTTC. This codes for CASSFPSSQGLTYEQYF.

The J gene is TRBJ1-3, the V gene TRBV7-8; 9 bases map to TRBD1. V shed 5 bases and J 4 bases; nucleotides not matched to a gene: 6. The V gene's germline CDR1 is SGHVS and CDR2 FQNEAQ. This CDR3 spans 15 amino acids. CDR3 sequence reads: CASSIPTGGGNTIYF. The CDR3 DNA is TGTGCCAGCAGCATCCCGACAGGGGGGGGAAACACCATATATTTT. The variable domain in full, completed from reference TRBV7-8 and TRBJ1-3, reads GAGVSQSPRYKVAKRGQDVALRCDPISGHVSLFWYQQALGQGPEFLTYFQNEAQLDKSGLPSDRFFAERPEGSVSTLKIQRTQQEDSAVYLCASSIPTGGGNTIYFGEGSWLTVV.